These 32 T cell receptor beta chains were sequenced from one sample in a study of cytomegalovirus exposure and HLA in healthy donors. The PCR contained 60 Vbeta and 13 Jbeta primers. The protocol was immunoSEQ multiplex PCR, while the TCRdb copy is restricted to in-frame clones and leaves out a portion. The sample lists approximately 150,000 clones; roughly four fifths were seen once. The sequenced sample consisted of PBMCs. These receptors all come from a young man in good health and CMV-seropositive.

The chain couples TRBV9 to TRBJ2-1; D gene ambiguous. Trimming removed 0 bases from V and 0 bases from J, with 10 bases in between. Germline V gives CDR1 SGDLS, CDR2 YYNGEE. CDR3 length: 16 residues. The CDR3 region is CASSVGLGSSYNEQFF. The CDR3 bases are TGTGCCAGCAGCGTAGGCCTTGGTAGCTCCTACAATGAGCAGTTCTTC. The whole variable domain, remainder taken from reference TRBV9 and TRBJ2-1, is DSGVTQTPKHLITATGQRVTLRCSPRSGDLSVYWYQQSLDQGLQFLIQYYNGEERAKGNILERFSAQQFPDLHSELNLSSLELGDSALYFCASSVGLGSSYNEQFFGPGTRLTVL.

The V and J genes are TRBV10-1 and TRBJ1-1; 7 bases match TRBD1. The germline V gene encodes CDR1 WNHNN and CDR2 SYGVQD (reference sequence). The CDR3 is made up of 14 amino acids. J was trimmed by 1 base and V by 3 bases; bases with no gene match: 2. CDR3: CASSEDRENTEAFF. Here the CDR3 DNA reads TGCGCCAGCAGTGAAGACAGGGAGAACACTGAAGCTTTCTTT.

The V gene is TRBV19, the J gene TRBJ1-1, with no clear D. With 3 bases removed from V and 0 bases from J, the gap between germline ends came to 8 bases. Germline values: CDR1 LNHDA, CDR2 SQIVND (reference sequence). The CDR3 runs 14 residues. The CDR3 bases are TGTGCCAGTAGTATGGCAGGCGTGAACACTGAAGCTTTCTTT. This codes for CASSMAGVNTEAFF. The full variable domain, in which reference TRBV19 and TRBJ1-1 provide the parts outside the CDR3, is DGGITQSPKYLFRKEGQNVTLSCEQNLNHDAMYWYRQDPGQGLRLIYYSQIVNDFQKGDIAEGYSVSREKKESFPLTVTSAQKNPTAFYLCASSMAGVNTEAFFGQGTRLTVV.

This clone was recorded a few times. The chain employs TRBV29-1 and TRBJ1-1; a weak D match, TRBD1 (5 bases). This CDR3 spans 13 amino acids. The V and J ends lost 4 bases and 1 base respectively, with 10 bases between them. Per the germline V gene, CDR1 is SQVTM and CDR2 is ANQGSEA. In nucleotides, the CDR3 is TGCAGCGTTGGAGGACAATCGAACACTGAAGCTTTCTTT. This gives the protein CSVGGQSNTEAFF.

This chain uses TRBV28 with TRBJ1-5, with D possibly TRBD1 on 5 matching bases. The V end was cut by 10 bases, the J end by 3 bases, with 13 bases between. Germline lookup yields CDR1 MDHEN and CDR2 SYDVKM. The CDR3 sequence is 13 residues long. The DNA for the CDR3 is TGTGCCACATACGGGGGAAACAATCAGCCCCAGCATTTT. It yields the protein CATYGGNNQPQHF.

A few counts support this clone. The V gene is TRBV5-6, the J gene TRBJ2-1, with D unresolved. CDR1 and CDR2 (germline): SGHDT, YYEEEE. This CDR3 comprises 14 residues. Trimming removed 2 bases from V and 2 bases from J, with 8 bases in between. The CDR3 DNA reads TGTGCCAGCAGCTTAAGAGGCGCCTACAATGAGCAGTTCTTC. Its protein product is CASSLRGAYNEQFF.

CDR3 sequence (DNA): TGTGCCAGCAGCGCCCCTCCATCCGAGGGGGCGATCCTCTACGAGCAGTACTTC. Translation: CASSAPPSEGAILYEQYF. The chain combines TRBV9 with TRBJ2-7, with 7 bases matching TRBD1. V dropped 3 bases and J dropped 3; count of bases not matched to a gene: 18. Per germline, CDR1 SGDLS and CDR2 YYNGEE. The length of the CDR3 is 18 residues.

The rearrangement uses TRBV28 and TRBJ1-2, with no clear D. Trimming shortened V by 6 bases and J by 5 bases, and 19 bases separated the two germline ends. The CDR3 is 15 residues long. The germline gives CDR1 MDHEN, CDR2 SYDVKM. Here the CDR3 DNA reads TGTGCCAGCAGCCTGATCGGACCGGAGGAGTATGGCTACACCTTC. It encodes CASSLIGPEEYGYTF.

V and J are TRBV6-5 and TRBJ2-7, with TRBD1 matching over 8 bases. This CDR3 is 16 amino acids long. Trimming cost V 2 bases and J 0 bases; bases outside gene matches: 6. Germline V gene lookup returns CDR1 MNHEY and CDR2 SVGAGI. The CDR3 is CASSYDGTGFSYEQYF. The DNA of the CDR3 is TGTGCCAGCAGTTACGATGGGACAGGATTCTCCTACGAGCAGTACTTC.

This sequence joins TRBV25-1 and TRBJ1-1, with D perhaps matching TRBD1 (6 bases). V dropped 8 bases and J dropped 7 bases, with 11 bases sitting between them. Germline V lookup: CDR1 MGHDK, CDR2 SYGVNS. The length of the CDR3 is 11 residues. The CDR3 loop reads CASLGQSEAFF. In DNA form, the CDR3 reads TGTGCCAGCCTCGGACAGAGTGAAGCTTTCTTT.

A few counts support this clone. The V call is TRBV4-1, the J call TRBJ1-6, with D uncertain. V gave up 3 bases and J gave up 6 bases, with 12 bases separating them. The CDR3 has 15 residues. Germline V gene lookup returns CDR1 MGHRA and CDR2 YSYEKL. The CDR3 nucleotides are TGCGCCAGCAGCCAGCAAAGAGATATTAATTCACCCCTCCACTTT. Encoded protein: CASSQQRDINSPLHF.

This chain joins TRBV5-5 and TRBJ1-2; possible D gene TRBD1, 6 bases. This CDR3 comprises 14 residues. Germline V gene lookup returns CDR1 SGHKS and CDR2 YYEKEE (reference sequence). The V end was cut by 4 bases, the J end by 4 bases, with 14 bases between. In DNA, the CDR3 is TGTGCCAGCAGCGAGGTGACACAGGGCTATGGCTACACCTTC. Translated, it gives CASSEVTQGYGYTF.

The chain carries TRBV19 and TRBJ2-5; 15 bases align to TRBD2. J lost 4 bases, V lost 5 bases, and 11 bases had no gene match. The CDR3 contains 18 residues. Germline CDR1 and CDR2: LNHDA and SQIVND (reference sequence). The CDR3 sequence is CASSSPGLAGGSGETQYF. CDR3 bases: TGTGCCAGTAGTTCGCCGGGACTAGCGGGAGGTAGTGGAGAGACCCAGTACTTC.

V usage is TRBV28 and J usage is TRBJ1-1; D ambiguous. V gave up 7 bases and J gave up 1 base, with 16 bases separating them. The germline gives CDR1 MDHEN, CDR2 SYDVKM. The CDR3 covers 15 residues. CDR3 residues: CASIPRGGGNTEAFF. In DNA, the CDR3 is TGTGCCAGCATCCCACGGGGAGGTGGGAACACTGAAGCTTTCTTT.

The gene calls are TRBV5-1 and TRBJ2-1, with TRBD2 identical over 11 bases. V gave up 2 bases and J gave up 7 bases; unmatched junction bases: 17. Germline-derived CDR1 and CDR2 are SGHRS and YFSETQ. The CDR3 runs to 19 residues. The CDR3 DNA reads as TGCGCCAGCAGCTTTTCCGGGACTAGCGGACGTACAAGGGGGAATGAGCAGTTCTTC. It specifies CASSFSGTSGRTRGNEQFF. Full variable domain (outside the CDR3, taken from reference TRBV5-1 and TRBJ2-1): KAGVTQTPRYLIKTRGQQVTLSCSPISGHRSVSWYQQTPGQGLQFLFEYFSETQRNKGNFPGRFSGRQFSNSRSEMNVSTLELGDSALYLCASSFSGTSGRTRGNEQFFGPGTRLTVL.

The chain employs TRBV28 and TRBJ1-4; weak D call: TRBD1 (5 bases). Germline loops: CDR1 MDHEN, CDR2 SYDVKM. Trimming stripped 10 bases from V and 8 bases from J, with 17 bases between. The CDR3 is 13 amino acids. The CDR3 DNA follows: TGTGCCACCTCAGGGATAGAAGAAGAAAAACTGTTTTTT. Translated, it gives CATSGIEEEKLFF.

V and J are TRBV9 and TRBJ2-1, with 12 bases identical to TRBD2. Unmatched junction bases numbered 9, after V lost 3 bases and J lost 8 bases. The CDR3 sequence is 16 residues long. Germline-derived CDR1 and CDR2 are SGDLS and YYNGEE. CDR3 sequence: CASSAIGLAGSDEQFF. CDR3 bases: TGTGCCAGCAGCGCAATCGGACTAGCGGGAAGCGATGAGCAGTTCTTC.

The V gene is TRBV28, the J gene TRBJ2-7, with 7 bases matching TRBD2. CDR1 and CDR2 from the germline V gene are MDHEN and SYDVKM. The CDR3 consists of 16 residues. With V trimmed by 1 base and J by 3 bases, 9 bases remained unmatched. The CDR3 here is CASSLLESERDYEQYF. For the CDR3, the DNA is TGTGCCAGCAGTTTATTGGAGTCGGAGCGGGACTACGAGCAGTACTTC. Looking up the rest from reference TRBV28 and TRBJ2-7 gives the full variable domain: DVKVTQSSRYLVKRTGEKVFLECVQDMDHENMFWYRQDPGLGLRLIYFSYDVKMKEKGDIPEGYSVSREKKERFSLILESASTNQTSMYLCASSLLESERDYEQYFGPGTRLTVT.

V is TRBV19 and J is TRBJ1-1; no reliable D call. The CDR3 length is 13 residues. With 3 bases removed from V and 3 bases from J, the gap between germline ends came to 8 bases. Per the germline V gene, CDR1 is LNHDA and CDR2 is SQIVND (reference sequence). Here the CDR3 reads CASSIGEDTEAFF. The CDR3 DNA follows: TGTGCCAGTAGTATCGGTGAAGACACTGAAGCTTTCTTT.

The genes are TRBV6-5 and TRBJ2-7; 9 nucleotides agree with TRBD1. CDR1 is MNHEY, CDR2 SVGAGI, per germline. Trimming took 5 bases from V and 5 from J; bases not matched to a gene: 7. The CDR3 sequence is 14 residues long. CDR3 in DNA: TGTGCCAGCAGTCCCGGGACAGGGAGGAACGAGCAGTACTTC. Encoded protein: CASSPGTGRNEQYF.

The gene calls are TRBV15 and TRBJ1-4; possibly TRBD1 for D (5 bases). Germline V gene lookup returns CDR1 LNHNV and CDR2 YYDKDF (reference sequence). This CDR3 contains 14 residues. The germline V and J ends were trimmed by 0 bases and 8 bases, with 10 bases remaining between them. CDR3 residues: CATSRDRVGEKLFF. CDR3 DNA sequence: TGTGCCACCAGCAGAGACAGGGTAGGAGAAAAACTGTTTTTT.

V is TRBV14 and J is TRBJ1-4, with a weak D call TRBD1 (5 bases). Germline V CDR1 and CDR2: SGHDN, FVKESK. The CDR3 is 15 amino acids. Deletions cut 1 base from V and 7 bases from J, with 13 bases between. The CDR3 nucleotides are TGTGCCAGCAGCCAAGGCGTCGGAGGGGTTGAAAAACTGTTTTTT. Protein: CASSQGVGGVEKLFF.

The chain uses TRBV5-1 and TRBJ2-7; D perhaps matches TRBD2 (5 bases). The germline V gene encodes CDR1 SGHRS and CDR2 YFSETQ. There are 15 residues in the CDR3. The V gene lost 0 bases and the J gene lost 3 bases, with 13 bases spanning the gap. The CDR3 nucleotides are TGCGCCAGCAGCTTGGAGGAGGCGGGCGGCTACGAGCAGTACTTC. Translated: CASSLEEAGGYEQYF.

The V gene is TRBV10-3, the J gene TRBJ2-6, with D unresolved. The CDR3 is made up of 15 amino acids. Germline loops: CDR1 ENHRY, CDR2 SYGVKD. Trimming removed 2 bases at V and 0 bases at J, with 5 bases between. This CDR3 is CAISEPGSGANVLTF. The CDR3 DNA sequence: TGTGCCATCAGTGAGCCGGGCTCTGGGGCCAACGTCCTGACTTTC.

The chain has TRBV7-8 and TRBJ2-7; TRBD2 agrees at 9 bases. Unmatched junction bases numbered 6, after V lost 1 base and J lost 5 bases. The germline V gene encodes CDR1 SGHVS and CDR2 FQNEAQ. This CDR3 contains 15 residues. The CDR3 DNA is TGTGCCAGCAGCTTAGTCGGCGGGAGGGCCCACGAGCAGTACTTC. It encodes CASSLVGGRAHEQYF.

The chain uses TRBV5-1 and TRBJ2-5; 7 nucleotides match TRBD2. The CDR3 is 15 amino acids. CDR1 and CDR2 from the germline V gene are SGHRS and YFSETQ. J was trimmed by 4 bases and V by 5 bases; bases with no gene match: 11. The CDR3 DNA reads TGCGCCAGCAGTTTATCCGGGACTACAAGAGAGACCCAGTACTTC. Its protein product is CASSLSGTTRETQYF.

The chain joins TRBV28 to TRBJ1-5; possible D gene TRBD1, 6 bases. CDR3 length: 17 amino acids. V lost 2 bases, J lost 1 base, and 15 bases lay in between. The V gene's germline CDR1 is MDHEN and CDR2 SYDVKM. Here the CDR3 DNA reads TGTGCCAGCAGTTTACCGGGGCAGGGGCGCAGCAATCAGCCCCAGCATTTT. It translates to CASSLPGQGRSNQPQHF.

This chain links TRBV2 with TRBJ2-7; 8 positions agree with TRBD1. The CDR3 loop spans 14 amino acids. With 4 bases clipped from V and 5 bases from J, the junction kept 7 bases outside the gene matches. Germline CDR1 and CDR2: SNHLY and FYNNEI. The DNA of the CDR3 is TGTGCCAGCAGTGGAGGCAGGGGGCTGAACGAGCAGTACTTC. Protein sequence: CASSGGRGLNEQYF.

On this clone itself: Sequence at one end of the junction differs from germline and may be a read error. V and J are TRBV6-5 and TRBJ1-4; D ambiguous. The CDR3 consists of 13 residues. CDR1 and CDR2 from the germline V gene are MNHEY and SVGAGI. CDR3 coding DNA: TGTGCCAGCAGCCGCCCTACGATTGAAGAACTGTTTTTT. This encodes CASSRPTIEELFF.

The chain couples TRBV2 to TRBJ1-1, with 10 bases that match TRBD1. This CDR3 contains 16 residues. Trimming at V came to 0 bases and at J to 3 bases, leaving 4 bases not matched to a gene. Germline CDR1 SNHLY, CDR2 FYNNEI. CDR3 loop: CASSEAGQGRDTEAFF. CDR3 nucleotides: TGTGCCAGCAGTGAAGCGGGACAGGGGAGAGACACTGAAGCTTTCTTT.

The chain couples TRBV7-3 to TRBJ1-1, with 8 bases that match TRBD1. J was trimmed by 0 bases and V by 0 bases; bases with no gene match: 0. Germline assignment: CDR1 SGHTA and CDR2 FQGTGA. This CDR3 is 15 amino acids long. CDR3 protein: CASSLTTGVNTEAFF. The CDR3 DNA reads TGTGCCAGCAGCTTAACGACAGGGGTGAACACTGAAGCTTTCTTT.

This clone appeared a single time. V and J are TRBV27 and TRBJ2-1; D might be TRBD1 (5 bases). The CDR3 contains 14 residues. Germline CDR1 MNHEY, CDR2 SMNVEV (reference sequence). Between the trimmed V and J ends, which lost 5 bases and 5 bases, there was a span of 13 bases. CDR3 in DNA: TGTGCCAGCAGTCCATCCGACAGTGACAATGAGCAGTTCTTC. Translating it yields CASSPSDSDNEQFF.